This record looks at one TCR beta chain sequence and its context. Which antigen it targets is not known. Base-call qualities are not available, and no considerably larger clone is one nucleotide away. The data are from a study of blood T cell repertoires in COVID-19 (TCRdb year 2020). Notes on the research overall: Samples from collaborators originated in the United States, Italy and Spain and spanned both the acute and convalescent phases of COVID-19. The repertoires were released in a freely available public database meant as a resource for research on the immune response to SARS-CoV-2. HLA class I and class II types, where available, came from metadata supplied by the sample provider rather than from assay-based typing. The dataset comprised deeply sampled blood TCRbeta repertoires from subjects exposed to, actively infected with, or recovered from COVID-19. The samples were drawn from two sources: the first 160 participants of the ongoing ImmuneRACE study, and 950 to 1,500 subjects contributed by 6 global collaborators. A de-identified subject ID, COVID-19 status, age in years and sex were almost always included in the sample metadata. The prospective study material was composed of cDNA or gDNA derived from T cells, B-cell-depleted T cells, or PBMCs. The research as a whole found: The quantity of clinical and demographic metadata differed by source and by participant and was supplied without curation.

Whole blood was collected in K2EDTA tubes by collaborating institutions according to the institutions' own protocols. Collaborator samples were shipped for TCRbeta analysis as frozen whole blood, isolated PBMCs, or DNA extracted from either sample type. TCRbeta CDR3 regions were amplified from genomic DNA by means of the immunoSEQ Assay, a bias-controlled multiplex PCR. The authors processed their data as follows. The number of nucleated cells in each sample was estimated from the amplification of reference gene primers within the assay. To quantify the absolute abundance of each unique TCRbeta CDR3 rearrangement, sequence reads were collapsed and filtered. For each sample, productive Simpson clonality was calculated as the square root of Simpson's diversity index across productive rearrangements. Drawn from immuneACCESS, this table holds only the in-frame rearrangements with V and J called that TCRdb kept. Clones are partly lost; checked studies trace under half to an unresolved V gene and leave the rest unexplained. D and trimming come from the DNA, and the V and J calls and clone size come from that table. Counted in this sample were 150,000 to 200,000 clones; 86% of them appeared once. The top ten clonotypes cover 0.99% of the sample.

V is pared back by 7 bases and J by 2 bases, with 15 bases lying between the germline termini. Per the germline V gene, MNHEY is the CDR1 and SVGAGI is the CDR2. The CDR3 runs 15 amino acids, cysteine and phenylalanine included. Just CDR3 DNA is preserved here, 45 bases in frame from base 1. Sequences were obtained from peripheral blood. Rearrangement joined TRBV6-5 to TRBJ1-5, with TRBD1 as a weak D call on 5 bases. The origin of this receptor is a young man with acute or convalescent COVID-19. The CDR3 corresponds to CASINGGGGNQPQHF. The DNA is as follows: TGTGCCAGCATTAACGGGGGAGGGGGCAATCAGCCCCAGCATTTT.